The TCR beta chain described here comes from a study of breast tumors, draining lymph nodes, adjacent tissues (TCRdb year 2016). With respect to the entire study: In breast cancer patients, the study compared the TCR beta repertoires of tumor, adjacent nontumor tissue and axillary lymph nodes. The study was designed to assess the relationships and possible T-cell exchange between tumor, surrounding tissue and draining lymph node repertoires in human breast cancer.

Including cysteine and phenylalanine, the CDR3 has 15 amino acids. Only the CDR3 part of the read is kept: 45 bases, read in frame from the first base. After removal of 10 bases from V and 0 bases from J, the junction retains 6 bases not matched to a gene. Taken from the germline V gene (reference sequence), the CDR1 and CDR2 loops are LNHDA and SQIVND. Broader findings and caveats from the paper: The data were judged consistent with most tumor T cells deriving from the lymph node and then expanding within tumor tissue. The similarity between tumor and nontumor tissue repertoires was significantly greater in luminal-like breast cancer than in basal-like breast cancer. Tumors showed preferential V and J gene usage, and their T-cell repertoire diversity fell below that of lymph nodes yet above that of nontumor tissue. The conclusion that tumor T cells originate in lymph nodes was presented as consistent with a hypothesis rather than as directly demonstrated.

The listed sequencing device is Illumina HiSeq 2000. TCR beta chain libraries were generated through multiplex PCR amplification. High-throughput sequencing was used to analyze the amplified TCR beta chain products. The public reads were quality trimmed at Q25 with fastp and then assembled into clones with MiXCR by TCRdb, keeping productive beta chains. Duplicate CDR3 protein sequences are folded into a single record with the most common DNA and genes. In this sample the table shows 200,000 to 250,000 distinct CDR3 sequences, roughly 30% of which occur a single time. The ten most abundant clones make up roughly 1.5% of the sample. Many counts were recorded for this clonotype. Its antigen remains undetermined. No base quality information exists; no much larger clone differs at one position. The lymph node samples were taken from the axillary draining lymph nodes of breast cancer patients.

The sample taken for sequencing was axillary lymph node tissue. This clonotype was obtained from a female donor with breast cancer. Some clones in this sample may be carry-over from other donors' samples. The chain is encoded by TRBV19 joined to TRBJ2-4; 10 of the junction bases match TRBD2. In nucleotides, the sequence is TGTGCCACAACCCAGCGGGAGGGAGCCAAAAACATTCAGTACTTC. This yields the protein CATTQREGAKNIQYF.